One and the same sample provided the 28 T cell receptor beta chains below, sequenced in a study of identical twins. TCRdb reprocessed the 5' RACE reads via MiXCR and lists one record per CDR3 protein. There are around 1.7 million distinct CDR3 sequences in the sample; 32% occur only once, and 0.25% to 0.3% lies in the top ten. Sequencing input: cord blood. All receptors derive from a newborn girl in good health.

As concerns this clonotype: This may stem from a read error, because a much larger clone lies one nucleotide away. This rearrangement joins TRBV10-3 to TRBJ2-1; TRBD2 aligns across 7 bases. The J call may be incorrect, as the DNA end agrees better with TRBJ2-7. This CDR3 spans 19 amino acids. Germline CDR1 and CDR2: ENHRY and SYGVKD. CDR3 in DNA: TGTGCCATCAGTGAGTCCTTCTGGGTCCAGCGGGAATCCTACAATGAGCAGTACTTC. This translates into CAISESFWVQRESYNEQYF.

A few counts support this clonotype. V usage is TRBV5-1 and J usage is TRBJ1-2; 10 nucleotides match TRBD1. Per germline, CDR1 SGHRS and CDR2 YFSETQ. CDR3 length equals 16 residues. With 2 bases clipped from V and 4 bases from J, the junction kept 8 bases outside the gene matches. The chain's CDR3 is CASSFSGTGVSYGYTF. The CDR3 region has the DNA TGCGCCAGCAGCTTTTCCGGGACAGGGGTGAGCTATGGCTACACCTTC.

CDR3 loop: CASSSTSGGPVIYNEQFF. The CDR3 DNA is TGTGCCAGCAGCTCGACTAGCGGGGGCCCTGTTATCTACAATGAGCAGTTCTTC. J is TRBJ2-1 and V is TRBV7-9, with 12 bases that match TRBD2. Trimming removed 4 bases from V and 3 bases from J; junction bases left unmatched: 10. Germline-derived CDR1 and CDR2 are SEHNR and FQNEAQ (reference sequence). This CDR3 has 18 residues.

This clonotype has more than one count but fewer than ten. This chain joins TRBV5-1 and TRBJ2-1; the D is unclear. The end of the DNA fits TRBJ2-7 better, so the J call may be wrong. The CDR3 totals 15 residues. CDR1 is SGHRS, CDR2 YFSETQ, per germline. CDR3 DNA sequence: TGCGCCAGCAGCTTGTTATCGAACTCAAACAATGAGCAGTACTTC. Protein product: CASSLLSNSNNEQYF.

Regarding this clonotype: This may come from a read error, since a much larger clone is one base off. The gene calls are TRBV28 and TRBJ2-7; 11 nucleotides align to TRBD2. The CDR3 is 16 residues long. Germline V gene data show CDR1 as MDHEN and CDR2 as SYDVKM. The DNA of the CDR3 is TGTGCCAGCAGCCTCACTAGCGGGGGCCTCTCCTGCGAGCAGTACTTC. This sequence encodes CASSLTSGGLSCEQYF.

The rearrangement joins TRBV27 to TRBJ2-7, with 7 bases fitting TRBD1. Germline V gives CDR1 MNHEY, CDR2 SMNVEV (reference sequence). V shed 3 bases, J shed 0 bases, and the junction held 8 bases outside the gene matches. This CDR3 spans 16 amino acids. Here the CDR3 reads CASSFVTRDSSYEQYF. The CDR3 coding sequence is TGTGCCAGCAGTTTCGTCACCCGGGACAGCTCCTACGAGCAGTACTTC.

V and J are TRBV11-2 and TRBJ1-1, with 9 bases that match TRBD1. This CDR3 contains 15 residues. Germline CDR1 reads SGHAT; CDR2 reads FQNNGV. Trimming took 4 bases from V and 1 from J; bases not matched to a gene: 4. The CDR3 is CASSSTGGANTEAFF. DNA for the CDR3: TGTGCCAGCAGCTCCACAGGGGGCGCGAACACTGAAGCTTTCTTT.

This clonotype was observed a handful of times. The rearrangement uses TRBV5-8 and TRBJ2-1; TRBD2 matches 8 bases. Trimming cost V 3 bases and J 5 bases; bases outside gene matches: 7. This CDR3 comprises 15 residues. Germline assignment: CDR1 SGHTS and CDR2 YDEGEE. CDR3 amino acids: CASSWVAGINNEQFF. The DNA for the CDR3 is TGTGCCAGCAGCTGGGTAGCGGGGATAAACAATGAGCAGTTCTTC. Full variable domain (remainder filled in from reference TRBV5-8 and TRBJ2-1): EAGVTQSPTHLIKTRGQQATLRCSPISGHTSVYWYQQALGLGLQFLLWYDEGEERNRGNFPPRFSGRQFPNYSSELNVNALELEDSALYLCASSWVAGINNEQFFGPGTRLTVL.

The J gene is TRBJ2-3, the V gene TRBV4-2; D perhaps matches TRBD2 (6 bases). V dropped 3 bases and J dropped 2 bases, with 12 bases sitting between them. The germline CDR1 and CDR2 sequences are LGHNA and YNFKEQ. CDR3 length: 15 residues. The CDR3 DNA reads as TGTGCCAGCAGCCAGGAGACGGGAGCCACAGATACGCAGTATTTT. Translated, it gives CASSQETGATDTQYF.

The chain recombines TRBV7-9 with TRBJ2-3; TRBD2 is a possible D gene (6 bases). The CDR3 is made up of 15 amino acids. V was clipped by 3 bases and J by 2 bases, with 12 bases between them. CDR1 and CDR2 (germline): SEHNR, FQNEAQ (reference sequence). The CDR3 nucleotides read TGTGCCAGCAGCTTTTTGGGGGGATTCACAGATACGCAGTATTTT. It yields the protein CASSFLGGFTDTQYF.

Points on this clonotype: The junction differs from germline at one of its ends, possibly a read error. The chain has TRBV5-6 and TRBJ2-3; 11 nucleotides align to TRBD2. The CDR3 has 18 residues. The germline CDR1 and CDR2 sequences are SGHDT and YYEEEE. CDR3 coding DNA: TGTGCCAGCAGCTCCCGGGTAGCGGGAGGGCCTAGCACAGATACGCGGTATTTT. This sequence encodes CASSSRVAGGPSTDTRYF. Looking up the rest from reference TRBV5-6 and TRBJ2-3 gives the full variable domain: DAGVTQSPTHLIKTRGQQVTLRCSPKSGHDTVSWYQQALGQGPQFIFQYYEEEERQRGNFPDRFSGHQFPNYSSELNVNALLLGDSALYLCASSSRVAGGPSTDTRYFGPGTRLTVL.

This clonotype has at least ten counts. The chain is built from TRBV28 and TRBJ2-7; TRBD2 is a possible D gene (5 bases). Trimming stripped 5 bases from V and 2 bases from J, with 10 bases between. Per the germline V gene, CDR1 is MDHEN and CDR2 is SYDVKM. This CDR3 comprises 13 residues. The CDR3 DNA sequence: TGTGCCAGCAGTCCTTTACTAGCCTACGAGCAGTACTTC. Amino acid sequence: CASSPLLAYEQYF.

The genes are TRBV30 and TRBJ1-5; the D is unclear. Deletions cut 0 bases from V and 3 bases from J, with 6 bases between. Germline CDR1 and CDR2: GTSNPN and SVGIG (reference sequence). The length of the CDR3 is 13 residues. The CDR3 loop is CAWSVGNNQPQHF. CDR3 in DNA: TGTGCCTGGAGTGTAGGCAACAATCAGCCCCAGCATTTT.

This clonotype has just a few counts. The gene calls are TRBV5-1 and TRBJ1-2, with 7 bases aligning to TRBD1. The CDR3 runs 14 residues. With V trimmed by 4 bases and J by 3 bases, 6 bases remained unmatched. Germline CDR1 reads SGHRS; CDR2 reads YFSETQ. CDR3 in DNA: TGCGCCAGCAGCCAGGACAGGAGTTACTATGGCTACACCTTC. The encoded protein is CASSQDRSYYGYTF.

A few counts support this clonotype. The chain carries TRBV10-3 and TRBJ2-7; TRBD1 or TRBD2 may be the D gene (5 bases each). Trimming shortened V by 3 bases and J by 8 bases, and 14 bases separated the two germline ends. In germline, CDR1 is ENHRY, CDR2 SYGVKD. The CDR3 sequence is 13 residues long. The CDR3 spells CAISDGRWGKQYF. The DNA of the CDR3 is TGTGCCATCAGTGATGGTCGCTGGGGGAAGCAGTACTTC.

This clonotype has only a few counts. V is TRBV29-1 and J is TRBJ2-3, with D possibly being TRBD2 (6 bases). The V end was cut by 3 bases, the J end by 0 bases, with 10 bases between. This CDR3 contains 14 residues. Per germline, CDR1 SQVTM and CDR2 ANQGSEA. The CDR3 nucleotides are TGCAGCGTTGATTTGGGACTGAGCACAGATACGCAGTATTTT. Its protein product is CSVDLGLSTDTQYF.

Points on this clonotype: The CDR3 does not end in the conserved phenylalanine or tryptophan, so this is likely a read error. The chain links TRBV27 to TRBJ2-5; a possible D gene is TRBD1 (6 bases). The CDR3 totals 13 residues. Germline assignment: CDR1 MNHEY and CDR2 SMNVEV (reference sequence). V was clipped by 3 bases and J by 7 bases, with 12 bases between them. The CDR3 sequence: CASSFGQLGTQYI. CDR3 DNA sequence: TGTGCCAGCAGTTTCGGACAGCTCGGGACCCAGTACATC.

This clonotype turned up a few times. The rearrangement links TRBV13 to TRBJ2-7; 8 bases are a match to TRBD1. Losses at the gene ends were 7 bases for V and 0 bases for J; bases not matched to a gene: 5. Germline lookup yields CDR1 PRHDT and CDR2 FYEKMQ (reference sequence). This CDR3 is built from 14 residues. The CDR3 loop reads CASTDRGSSYEQYF. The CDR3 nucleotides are TGTGCCAGCACCGACAGGGGCAGCTCCTACGAGCAGTACTTC. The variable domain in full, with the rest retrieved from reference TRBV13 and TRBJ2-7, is AAGVIQSPRHLIKEKRETATLKCYPIPRHDTVYWYQQGPGQDPQFLISFYEKMQSDKGSIPDRFSAQQFSDYHSELNMSSLELGDSALYFCASTDRGSSYEQYFGPGTRLTVT.

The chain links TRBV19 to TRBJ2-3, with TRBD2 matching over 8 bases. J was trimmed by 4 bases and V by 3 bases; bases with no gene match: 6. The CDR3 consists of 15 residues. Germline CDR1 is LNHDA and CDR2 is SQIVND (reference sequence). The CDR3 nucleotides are TGTGCCAGTAGTATTAACGGGGGGGTTCCAGATACGCAGTATTTT. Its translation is CASSINGGVPDTQYF.

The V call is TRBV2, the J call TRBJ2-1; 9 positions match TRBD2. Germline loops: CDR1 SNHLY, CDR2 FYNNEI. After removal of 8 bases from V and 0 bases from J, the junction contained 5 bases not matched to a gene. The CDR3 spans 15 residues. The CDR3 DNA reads TGTGCCAGCGTAGTTAGCGGGAGCTCCTACAATGAGCAGTTCTTC. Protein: CASVVSGSSYNEQFF.

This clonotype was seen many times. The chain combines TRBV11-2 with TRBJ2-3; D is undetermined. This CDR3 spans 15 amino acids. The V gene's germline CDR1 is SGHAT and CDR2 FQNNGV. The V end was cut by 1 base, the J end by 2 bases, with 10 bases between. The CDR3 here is CASSLGERYTDTQYF. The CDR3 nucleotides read TGTGCCAGCAGCTTAGGCGAACGGTACACAGATACGCAGTATTTT.

The CDR3 reads CASSLTTGHPTDTQYF. Written as DNA, the CDR3 is TGTGCCAGCAGTTTAACGACGGGACACCCCACAGATACGCAGTATTTT. The chain has TRBV27 and TRBJ2-3, with D possibly being TRBD1 (6 bases). The CDR3 has 16 residues. Trimming removed 2 bases from V and 2 bases from J, with 14 bases in between. The germline V gene has CDR1 MNHEY and CDR2 SMNVEV (reference sequence).

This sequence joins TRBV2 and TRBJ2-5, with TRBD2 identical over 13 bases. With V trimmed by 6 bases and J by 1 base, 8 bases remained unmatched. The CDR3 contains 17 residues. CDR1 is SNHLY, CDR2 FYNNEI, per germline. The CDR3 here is CASSLGLAGDFQETQYF. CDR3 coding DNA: TGTGCCAGCAGCCTCGGACTAGCGGGGGACTTCCAAGAGACCCAGTACTTC.

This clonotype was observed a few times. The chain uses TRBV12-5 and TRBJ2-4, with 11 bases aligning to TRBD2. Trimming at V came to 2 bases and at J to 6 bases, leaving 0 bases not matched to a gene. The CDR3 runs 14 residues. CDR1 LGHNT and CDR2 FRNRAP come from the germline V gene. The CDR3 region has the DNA TGTGCTAGTGGTTTGACTAGCGGGAGAAACATTCAGTACTTC. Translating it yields CASGLTSGRNIQYF.

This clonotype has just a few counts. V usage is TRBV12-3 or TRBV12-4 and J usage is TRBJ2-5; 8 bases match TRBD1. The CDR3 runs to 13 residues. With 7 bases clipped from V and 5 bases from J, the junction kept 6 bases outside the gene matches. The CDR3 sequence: CASTGGSWETQYF. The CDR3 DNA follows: TGTGCCAGCACAGGGGGCTCTTGGGAGACCCAGTACTTC.

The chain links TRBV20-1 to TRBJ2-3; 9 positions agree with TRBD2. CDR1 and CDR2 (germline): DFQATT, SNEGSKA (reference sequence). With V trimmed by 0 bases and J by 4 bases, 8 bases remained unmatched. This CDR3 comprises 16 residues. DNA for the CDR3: TGCAGTGCTAGAGATCCCAGCGGCGGGAGGGCAGATACGCAGTATTTT. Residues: CSARDPSGGRADTQYF.

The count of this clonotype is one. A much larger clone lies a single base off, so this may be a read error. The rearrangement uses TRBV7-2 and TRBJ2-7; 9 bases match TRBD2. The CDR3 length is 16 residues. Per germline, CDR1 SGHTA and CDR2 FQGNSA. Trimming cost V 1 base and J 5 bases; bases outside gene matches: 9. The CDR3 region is CASSLGGLAGSHEQYF. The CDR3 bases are TGTGCCAGCAGCTTAGGAGGGCTAGCGGGATCCCACGAGCAGTACTTC.

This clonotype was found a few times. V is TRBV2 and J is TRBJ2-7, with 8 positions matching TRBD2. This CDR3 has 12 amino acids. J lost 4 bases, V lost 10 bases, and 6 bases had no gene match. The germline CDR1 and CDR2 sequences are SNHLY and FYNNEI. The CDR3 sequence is CATVLAGYEQYF. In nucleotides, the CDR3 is TGTGCCACCGTTTTAGCGGGATACGAGCAGTACTTC.